This T cell receptor (beta chain) was found in a study of PD-L1 blockade in urothelial cancer. Background on the study: Patients initiated atezolizumab at some point between 2014 and 2015 at 1,200 mg intravenously every 3 weeks. Study-wide results and caveats: For durable-benefit patients, tumor-associated blood clones expanded more at 3 weeks.

A word on this clone: Its target is not known.

A spike-in of synthetic TCR analog templates was added to each PCR. TCRdb's copy holds only in-frame clones and misses some; the assay was immunoSEQ multiplex PCR. The sample lists about 82,000 clones; 85% to 95% were seen once. Germline-derived CDR1 and CDR2 are MNHEY and SVGAGI. The CDR3 sequence is 15 residues long. Losses at the gene ends were 2 bases for V and 1 base for J; bases not matched to a gene: 2. The chain is built from TRBV6-5 and TRBJ2-1; the match to TRBD1 covers 7 bases. This TCR came from a man aged 60-69 years with urothelial cancer. The specimen comprised PBMCs, sampled around atezolizumab (anti-PD-L1) treatment. The CDR3 here is CASSYGTASYNEQFF. Here the CDR3 DNA reads TGTGCCAGCAGTTACGGGACAGCATCCTACAATGAGCAGTTCTTC.